Listed here are 3 T cell receptor beta chains from one sample, sequenced in a study of T cell changes during pregnancy in multiple sclerosis. Assay used: immunoSEQ multiplex PCR; TCRdb lists only in-frame clones, some missing. The table shows around 100,000 clones, with around 92% occurring only once. Sequenced here: peripheral blood, sampled after pregnancy. These receptors were collected from a female donor with multiple sclerosis, enrolled in a pregnancy study.

The chain has TRBV28 and TRBJ2-5, with a possible D match to TRBD2 (6 bases). Deletions cut 8 bases from V and 1 base from J, with 11 bases between. Germline-derived CDR1 and CDR2 are MDHEN and SYDVKM. CDR3 length: 13 amino acids. Here the CDR3 DNA reads TGTGCCAGCTTCGAGGGAGGCCAAGAGACCCAGTACTTC. Translation: CASFEGGQETQYF.

This chain connects TRBV6-5 to TRBJ1-1; D not resolved. Germline V gives CDR1 MNHEY, CDR2 SVGAGI. The CDR3 extends over 14 amino acids. V lost 6 bases and J lost 3, with 14 bases in between. The CDR3 nucleotides read TGTGCCAGCAGGTTGGCCGTGAGGGACACTGAAGCTTTCTTT. Its protein is CASRLAVRDTEAFF.

This chain uses TRBV18 with TRBJ1-2, with D tentatively TRBD1 (6 bases). There are 15 residues in the CDR3. CDR1 is KGHSH, CDR2 LQKENI, per germline. The germline V and J ends were trimmed by 3 bases and 4 bases, with 15 bases remaining between them. Written as DNA, the CDR3 is TGTGCCAGCTCACCGGGACAAGGGCTGGGCTATGGCTACACCTTC. Encoded protein: CASSPGQGLGYGYTF.